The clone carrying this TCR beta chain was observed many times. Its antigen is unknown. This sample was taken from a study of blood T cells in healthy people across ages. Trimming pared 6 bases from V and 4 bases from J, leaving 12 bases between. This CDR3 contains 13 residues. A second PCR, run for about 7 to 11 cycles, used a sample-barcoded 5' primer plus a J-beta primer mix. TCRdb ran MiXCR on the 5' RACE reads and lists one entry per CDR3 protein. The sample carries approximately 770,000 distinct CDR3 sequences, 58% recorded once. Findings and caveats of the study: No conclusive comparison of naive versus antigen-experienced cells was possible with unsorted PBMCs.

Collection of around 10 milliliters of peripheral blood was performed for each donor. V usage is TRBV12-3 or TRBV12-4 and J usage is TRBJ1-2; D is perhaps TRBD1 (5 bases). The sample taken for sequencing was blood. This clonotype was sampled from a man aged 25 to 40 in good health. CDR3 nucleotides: TGTGCCAGCAGCCTCGATGGGGGCTATGGCTACACCTTC. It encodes CASSLDGGYGYTF.